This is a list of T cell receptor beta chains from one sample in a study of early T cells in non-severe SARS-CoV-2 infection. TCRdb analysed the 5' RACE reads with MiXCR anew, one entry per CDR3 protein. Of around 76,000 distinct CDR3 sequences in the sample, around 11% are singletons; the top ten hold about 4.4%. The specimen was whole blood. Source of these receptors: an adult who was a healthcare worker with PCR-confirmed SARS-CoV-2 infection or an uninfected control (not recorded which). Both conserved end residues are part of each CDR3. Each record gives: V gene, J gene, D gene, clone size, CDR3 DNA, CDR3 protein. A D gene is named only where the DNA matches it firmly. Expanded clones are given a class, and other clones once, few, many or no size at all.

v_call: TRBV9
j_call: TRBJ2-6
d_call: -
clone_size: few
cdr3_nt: TGTGCCAGCAGCGGGGACGCCAACGTCCTGACTTTC
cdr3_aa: CASSGDANVLTF

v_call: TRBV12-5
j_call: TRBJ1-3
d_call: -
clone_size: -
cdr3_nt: TGTGCTAGTGGTTCAGTCCAAAACACCCTCGGGGGCGGCACCATATATTTT
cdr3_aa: CASGSVQNTLGGGTIYF

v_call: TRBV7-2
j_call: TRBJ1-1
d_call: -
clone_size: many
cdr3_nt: TGTGCCGCTGGAGGGGGTAACACTGAAGCTTTCTTT
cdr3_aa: CAAGGGNTEAFF

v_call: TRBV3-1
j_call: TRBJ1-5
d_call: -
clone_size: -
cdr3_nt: TGTGCCAGCAGCCAAACAGGGTTCAATCAGCCCCAGCATTTT
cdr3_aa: CASSQTGFNQPQHF

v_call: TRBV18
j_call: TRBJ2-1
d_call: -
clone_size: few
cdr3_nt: TGTGCCAGCTCACCAGACAGGACCTACAATGAGCAGTTCTTC
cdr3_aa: CASSPDRTYNEQFF

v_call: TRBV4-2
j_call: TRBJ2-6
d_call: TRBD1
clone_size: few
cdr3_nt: TGTGCCAGCAGCCAAGACAACCGACAGGGCTTCGCTGGGGCCAACGTCCTGACTTTC
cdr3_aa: CASSQDNRQGFAGANVLTF

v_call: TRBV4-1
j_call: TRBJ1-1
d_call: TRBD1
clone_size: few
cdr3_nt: TGCGCCAGCAGCCCCTGGACAGGGGCAGGGACTGAAGCTTTCTTT
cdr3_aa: CASSPWTGAGTEAFF

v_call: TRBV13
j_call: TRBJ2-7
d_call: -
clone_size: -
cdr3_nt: TGTGCCAGCAGCTTAACGCCAGGTAGCAGCTCCTACGAGCAGTACTTC
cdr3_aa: CASSLTPGSSSYEQYF

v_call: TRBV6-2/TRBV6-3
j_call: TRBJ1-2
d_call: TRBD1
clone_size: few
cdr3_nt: TGTGCCACATCCACAGGGGGCCACGGCTACACCTTC
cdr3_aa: CATSTGGHGYTF

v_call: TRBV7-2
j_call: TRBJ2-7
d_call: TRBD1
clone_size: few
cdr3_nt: TGTGCCAGCAGCCCCCAGACAGGGGACTACGAGCAGTACTTC
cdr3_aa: CASSPQTGDYEQYF

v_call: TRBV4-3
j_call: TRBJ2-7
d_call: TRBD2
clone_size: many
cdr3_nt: TGCGCCAGCAGCTTAACCCCGGGGGGCTCCTACGAGCAGTACTTC
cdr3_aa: CASSLTPGGSYEQYF

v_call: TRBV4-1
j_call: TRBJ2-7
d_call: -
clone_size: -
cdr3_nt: TGCGCCAGCAGCCAGGAACAGGACTACGAGCAGTACTTC
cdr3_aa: CASSQEQDYEQYF

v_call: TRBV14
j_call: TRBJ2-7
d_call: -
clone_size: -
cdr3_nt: TGTGCCAGCAGCCAAGAGCCGGTGAGCTCCTACGAGCAGTACTTC
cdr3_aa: CASSQEPVSSYEQYF

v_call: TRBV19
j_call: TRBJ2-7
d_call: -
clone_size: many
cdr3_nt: TGTGCCAGTAGTATCGGACGGAGCGAGCAGTACTTC
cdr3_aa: CASSIGRSEQYF

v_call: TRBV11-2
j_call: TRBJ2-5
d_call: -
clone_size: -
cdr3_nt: TGTGCCAGCAGCTTCCAACTAGCAGGGGAGACCCAGTACTTC
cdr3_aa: CASSFQLAGETQYF

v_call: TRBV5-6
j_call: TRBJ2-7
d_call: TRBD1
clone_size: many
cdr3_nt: TGTGCCAGCAGCTCGGGACAGGGCCTAAGGTACGAGCAGTACTTC
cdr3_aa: CASSSGQGLRYEQYF

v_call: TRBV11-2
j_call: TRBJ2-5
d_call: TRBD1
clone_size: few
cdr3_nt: TGTGCCAGCAGCTTAGATCGGACAGGGGTGGCGACCCAGTACTTC
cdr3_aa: CASSLDRTGVATQYF

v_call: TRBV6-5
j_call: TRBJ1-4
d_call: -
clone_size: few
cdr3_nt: TGTGCCAGCAGACCAGGGGTAGCAACTAATGAAAAACTGTTTTTT
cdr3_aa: CASRPGVATNEKLFF

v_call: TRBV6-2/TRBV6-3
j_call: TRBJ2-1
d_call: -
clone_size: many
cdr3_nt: TGTGCCAGCAGTACCCTTCGAGAGGACCCCTACAATGAGCAGTTCTTC
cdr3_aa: CASSTLREDPYNEQFF

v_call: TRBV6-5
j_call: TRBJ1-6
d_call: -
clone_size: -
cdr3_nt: TGTGCCAGCAGTTACGCCAGGGCGCATAATTCACCCCTCCACTTT
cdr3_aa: CASSYARAHNSPLHF

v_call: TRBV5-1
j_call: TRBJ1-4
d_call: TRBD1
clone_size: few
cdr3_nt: TGCGCCAGCAGTTTGACAGGGGTCCTAGAAAAACTGTTTTTT
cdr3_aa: CASSLTGVLEKLFF

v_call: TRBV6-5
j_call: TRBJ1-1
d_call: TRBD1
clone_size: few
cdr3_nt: TGTGCCAGCAGTCGGGACAGGGGGCCCGCTGAAGCTTTCTTT
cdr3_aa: CASSRDRGPAEAFF

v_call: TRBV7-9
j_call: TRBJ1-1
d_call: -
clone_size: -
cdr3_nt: TGTGCCAGCAGCTTAGATTTCAGGGGTGAAGCTTTCTTT
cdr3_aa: CASSLDFRGEAFF

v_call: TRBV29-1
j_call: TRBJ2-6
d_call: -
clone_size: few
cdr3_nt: TGCAGCGTTGACGGAGGGACTGGGGCCAACGTCCTGACTTTC
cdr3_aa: CSVDGGTGANVLTF

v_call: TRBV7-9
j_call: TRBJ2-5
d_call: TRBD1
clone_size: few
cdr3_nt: TGTGCCAGCAGCGGTCGACAGGGTTTAGCGACCCAGTACTTC
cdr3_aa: CASSGRQGLATQYF

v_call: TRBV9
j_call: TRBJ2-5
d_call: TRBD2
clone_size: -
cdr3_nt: TGTGCCAGCAGCCCTCGACTAGCGGGCGGGGAGACCCAGTACTTC
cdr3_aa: CASSPRLAGGETQYF

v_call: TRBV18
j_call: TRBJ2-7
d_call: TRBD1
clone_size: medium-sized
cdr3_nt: TGTGCCAGCTCAGCAAGATCGGGACAGATGACCTACGAGCAGTACTTC
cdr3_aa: CASSARSGQMTYEQYF

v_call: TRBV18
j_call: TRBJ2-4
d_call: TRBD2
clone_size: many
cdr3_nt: TGTGCCACCCAGCCGGGAGGACTCTTAACCAAAAACATTCAGTACTTC
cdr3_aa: CATQPGGLLTKNIQYF

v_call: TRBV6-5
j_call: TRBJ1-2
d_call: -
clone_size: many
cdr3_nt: TGTGCCACCCAACCCGGGGCCCACGGGGGCTACACCTTC
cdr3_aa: CATQPGAHGGYTF

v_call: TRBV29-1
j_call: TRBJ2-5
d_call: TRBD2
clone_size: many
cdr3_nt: TGCAGCGTTGAGGCTAGCGGGGGGGAGACCCAGTACTTC
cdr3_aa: CSVEASGGETQYF

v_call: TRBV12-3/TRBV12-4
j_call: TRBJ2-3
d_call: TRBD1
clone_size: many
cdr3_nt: TGTGCCAGCAGCGAGACAGGGAGCACAGATACGCAGTATTTT
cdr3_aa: CASSETGSTDTQYF

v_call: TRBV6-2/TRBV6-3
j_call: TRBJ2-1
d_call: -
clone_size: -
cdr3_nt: TGTGCCAGCAGTTACCGGGAGAGCTCCTACAATGAGCAGTTCTTC
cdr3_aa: CASSYRESSYNEQFF

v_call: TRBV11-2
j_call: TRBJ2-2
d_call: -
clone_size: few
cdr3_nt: TGTGCCAGCAGCTTAGGAATGCTCGGGGAGCTGTTTTTT
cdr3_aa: CASSLGMLGELFF

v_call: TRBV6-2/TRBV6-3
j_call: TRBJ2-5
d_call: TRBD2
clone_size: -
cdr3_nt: TGTGCCAGCAGTCGCCCCGGACTAGCGCAAGAGACCCAGTACTTC
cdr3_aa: CASSRPGLAQETQYF

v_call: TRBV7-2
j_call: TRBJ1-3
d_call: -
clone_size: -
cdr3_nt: TGTGCCAGCAGCTCCGACGCTGGAAACACCATATATTTT
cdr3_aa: CASSSDAGNTIYF